The 17 T cell receptor beta chains listed next were all sequenced from one sample in a study of shared clonotypes between healthy human individuals. The data were produced by immunoSEQ multiplex PCR, yet TCRdb's version contains in-frame clones alone and is incomplete. The sample yields around 2,000,000 clones, 85% to 95% seen once. Positive CCR7 selection of CD45RO-negative cells yielded the naive CD8 cells, and terminally differentiated effector memory CD45RA+ cells were excluded. Sequenced sample: naive CD8+ T cells from PBMCs. The receptors were sampled from a man aged 18 to 35 in good health. Some clones in this sample may be carry-over from other donors' samples.

The chain uses TRBV27 and TRBJ1-1, with 11 bases lining up with TRBD1. The length of the CDR3 is 12 residues. V shed 5 bases and J 11 bases; nucleotides not matched to a gene: 4. Germline values: CDR1 MNHEY, CDR2 SMNVEV (reference sequence). Here the CDR3 reads CASSHGQGAAFF. For the CDR3, the DNA is TGTGCCAGCAGTCATGGACAGGGGGCCGCTTTCTTT.

Note on this clone: Other DNA sequences in the sample encode the same CDR3. The chain joins TRBV7-9 to TRBJ1-2; TRBD1 aligns across 8 bases. V lost 4 bases and J lost 2; bases outside the gene matches: 6. This CDR3 contains 15 residues. Looked up from germline, CDR1 is SEHNR and CDR2 is FQNEAQ (reference sequence). CDR3 nucleotide sequence: TGTGCCAGCAGCTCAACGACAGGGGCAAACTATGGCTACACCTTC. It yields the protein CASSSTTGANYGYTF.

J is TRBJ1-1 and V is TRBV2; D might be TRBD1 (5 bases). The germline gives CDR1 SNHLY, CDR2 FYNNEI. The CDR3 loop spans 13 amino acids. With 5 bases removed from V and 0 bases from J, the gap between germline ends came to 7 bases. CDR3 residues: CASSPTVNTEAFF. The CDR3 coding sequence is TGTGCCAGCAGTCCGACAGTGAACACTGAAGCTTTCTTT.

The V gene is TRBV27, the J gene TRBJ2-7; 7 bases are a match to TRBD1. Germline CDR1 is MNHEY and CDR2 is SMNVEV (reference sequence). CDR3 length equals 16 residues. The V gene end was trimmed by 5 bases and the J gene end by 0 bases; junction bases not matched to a gene: 10. CDR3 bases: TGTGCCAGCAGTCCTAGGGACAGAGCCTTCTCCTACGAGCAGTACTTC. It specifies CASSPRDRAFSYEQYF.

This sequence joins TRBV27 and TRBJ2-7, with 9 bases fitting TRBD1. CDR3 size: 16 residues. The germline V gene has CDR1 MNHEY and CDR2 SMNVEV (reference sequence). The V gene end was trimmed by 5 bases and the J gene end by 2 bases; junction bases not matched to a gene: 10. The CDR3 spells CASSGRPGQGPYEQYF. The DNA of the CDR3 is TGTGCCAGCAGTGGACGCCCGGGACAGGGTCCCTACGAGCAGTACTTC.

V is TRBV13 and J is TRBJ2-3, with D maybe TRBD2 (5 bases). The CDR3 is 16 residues long. The germline V and J ends were trimmed by 4 bases and 2 bases, with 16 bases remaining between them. Per germline, CDR1 PRHDT and CDR2 FYEKMQ (reference sequence). DNA of the CDR3: TGTGCCAGCAGCTCGCGTAGTAGCGACGACACAGATACGCAGTATTTT. Translated: CASSSRSSDDTDTQYF.

The genes are TRBV7-6 and TRBJ2-6; the D gene is possibly TRBD1 (6 bases). The CDR3 covers 19 residues. The V end was cut by 1 base, the J end by 0 bases, with 16 bases between. Germline lookup yields CDR1 SGHVS and CDR2 FNYEAQ. CDR3 sequence reads: CASSLEVSGVGSGANVLTF. As DNA, the CDR3 is TGTGCCAGCAGCTTAGAGGTATCAGGGGTAGGCTCTGGGGCCAACGTCCTGACTTTC.

This clone was seen only once. This chain connects TRBV28 to TRBJ1-5; D may be TRBD1 (6 bases). V gave up 3 bases and J gave up 7 bases, with 13 bases separating them. Germline V CDR1 and CDR2: MDHEN, SYDVKM. The CDR3 totals 14 residues. Here the CDR3 reads CASSFFGGGQPQHF. CDR3 nucleotide sequence: TGTGCCAGCAGTTTTTTTGGGGGGGGCCAGCCCCAGCATTTT.

The rearrangement links TRBV30 to TRBJ2-6; a weak D match, TRBD2 (6 bases). This CDR3 comprises 21 residues. The V gene's germline CDR1 is GTSNPN and CDR2 SVGIG (reference sequence). The V and J ends lost 0 bases and 1 base respectively, with 25 bases between them. CDR3 amino acids: CAWSVFGKRTGDRSGANVLTF. The CDR3 nucleotides are TGTGCCTGGAGTGTATTCGGAAAGAGGACGGGGGATCGGTCTGGGGCCAACGTCCTGACTTTC.

This chain links TRBV27 with TRBJ2-2, with 8 bases lining up with TRBD1. V dropped 8 bases and J dropped 6; count of bases not matched to a gene: 8. Germline V gene lookup returns CDR1 MNHEY and CDR2 SMNVEV (reference sequence). The CDR3 is 14 amino acids. The CDR3 DNA sequence: TGTGCCAGCGGCCGGACAGGGAGGTCCGGGGAGCTGTTTTTT. Its translation: CASGRTGRSGELFF.

The genes are TRBV2 and TRBJ2-2; the D is unclear. The germline gives CDR1 SNHLY, CDR2 FYNNEI. CDR3 size: 12 residues. Trimming took 2 bases from V and 6 from J, leaving 4 bases between them. For the CDR3, the DNA is TGTGCCAGCAGTGAATCTCCCGGGGAGCTGTTTTTT. As protein: CASSESPGELFF.

This clone is a singleton in its sample. The V gene is TRBV7-9, the J gene TRBJ1-2; TRBD1 matches 8 bases. V was pared by 5 bases and J by 0 bases, with 11 bases of the junction left unmatched. The CDR3 consists of 17 residues. Germline lookup yields CDR1 SEHNR and CDR2 FQNEAQ (reference sequence). In nucleotides, the CDR3 is TGTGCCAGCAGCCCTCTTGACAGGGGCGACTCTAACTATGGCTACACCTTC. Translation gives CASSPLDRGDSNYGYTF. Complete variable domain (other parts from reference TRBV7-9 and TRBJ1-2): DTGVSQNPRHKITKRGQNVTFRCDPISEHNRLYWYRQTLGQGPEFLTYFQNEAQLEKSRLLSDRFSAERPKGSFSTLEIQRTEQGDSAMYLCASSPLDRGDSNYGYTFGSGTRLTVV.

The chain carries TRBV29-1 and TRBJ1-2, with a tentative D call TRBD1 (6 bases). V lost 5 bases and J lost 0, with 13 bases in between. This CDR3 is 14 amino acids long. Germline lookup yields CDR1 SQVTM and CDR2 ANQGSEA. This CDR3 reads CSVFGTSTNYGYTF. CDR3 in DNA: TGCAGCGTTTTTGGGACATCCACTAACTATGGCTACACCTTC.

The genes are TRBV9 and TRBJ1-1; D ambiguous. The CDR3 is 15 amino acids. V lost 1 base and J lost 1, with 11 bases in between. Germline loops: CDR1 SGDLS, CDR2 YYNGEE. The CDR3 protein is CASSVTSGSNTEAFF. In DNA form, the CDR3 reads TGTGCCAGCAGCGTAACAAGTGGTTCGAACACTGAAGCTTTCTTT.

V is TRBV4-1 and J is TRBJ2-3; no clear D. CDR3 length: 12 amino acids. Germline V lookup: CDR1 MGHRA, CDR2 YSYEKL. V was trimmed by 4 bases and J by 6 bases, leaving 8 bases between them. In DNA, the CDR3 is TGCGCCAGCAGCCCGGGCCGGGATACGCAGTATTTT. This gives the protein CASSPGRDTQYF.

The gene calls are TRBV27 and TRBJ2-1, with D perhaps assigned TRBD1 or TRBD2 (5 bases each). CDR3 length equals 15 residues. Germline CDR1 reads MNHEY; CDR2 reads SMNVEV (reference sequence). V lost 9 bases and J lost 6, with 21 bases in between. In nucleotides, the CDR3 is TGTGCCAGTACCACTCGGGGCCCCCAGTTCAATGAGCAGTTCTTC. It codes for CASTTRGPQFNEQFF.

The chain uses TRBV6-6 and TRBJ2-7; D call uncertain. The CDR3 sequence is 14 residues long. V shed 2 bases and J shed 0 bases, with 8 bases lying between them. Germline V CDR1 and CDR2: MNHNY, SVGAGI (reference sequence). CDR3 sequence reads: CASSYLGFSYEQYF. The CDR3 nucleotides read TGTGCCAGCAGTTACCTAGGGTTCTCCTACGAGCAGTACTTC.